The 26 T cell receptor beta chains presented below share a single source sample, sequenced in a study of T cell clones after liver transplantation. Sequencing used immunoSEQ multiplex PCR; TCRdb keeps in-frame clones, though not all of them. The sample yields some 50,000 clones, under 85% seen once. Sequenced here: CD4+ T cells from blood, sampled at the 22-month timepoint. The receptors derive from a human patient who received a liver transplant. Some T cells here may be from the graft donor.

This clone was observed a handful of times. The V call is TRBV28, the J call TRBJ2-7; D gene ambiguous. The germline V and J ends were trimmed by 6 bases and 0 bases, with 15 bases remaining between them. The CDR3 length is 15 residues. Germline V gene lookup returns CDR1 MDHEN and CDR2 SYDVKM. CDR3 coding DNA: TGTGCCAGCAGCCGAGGATCTGCGAGCTCCTACGAGCAGTACTTC. Amino acid sequence: CASSRGSASSYEQYF.

V is TRBV5-1 and J is TRBJ1-2, with D perhaps matching TRBD1 (5 bases). V gave up 0 bases and J gave up 8 bases, with 11 bases separating them. This CDR3 is 13 amino acids long. Germline V gives CDR1 SGHRS, CDR2 YFSETQ. CDR3 sequence (DNA): TGCGCCAGCAGCTTGGTAGGGGAAGGAGGCTACACCTTC. Translating gives CASSLVGEGGYTF.

The chain employs TRBV6-5 and TRBJ2-7; D may be TRBD1 or TRBD2 (6 bases each). The V end was cut by 7 bases, the J end by 6 bases, with 19 bases between. The CDR3 has 14 residues. Germline values: CDR1 MNHEY, CDR2 SVGAGI. CDR3 in amino acids: CASTIDGPGAEQYF. In DNA, the CDR3 is TGTGCCAGCACTATAGACGGGCCGGGGGCCGAGCAGTACTTC.

With regard to this clone: Other DNA sequences in the same sample also yield this CDR3. The chain is built from TRBV4-1 and TRBJ1-3; 9 bases align to TRBD1. V dropped 1 base and J dropped 4; count of bases not matched to a gene: 8. The CDR3 has 17 amino acids. The germline CDR1 and CDR2 sequences are MGHRA and YSYEKL. The DNA of the CDR3 is TGCGCCAGCAGCCAAGGGCCGGGACAGGGACCCGGAAACACCATATATTTT. Its protein is CASSQGPGQGPGNTIYF.

Here the CDR3 DNA reads TGTGCCTGGAGTGTGGCCTTCTCTGGAAACACCATATATTTT. Amino acids: CAWSVAFSGNTIYF. The V call is TRBV30, the J call TRBJ1-3; the D is unclear. The CDR3 has 14 residues. The V and J ends lost 0 bases and 0 bases respectively, with 6 bases between them. Germline CDR1 reads GTSNPN; CDR2 reads SVGIG (reference sequence).

The chain joins TRBV4-2 to TRBJ2-1, with 11 bases fitting TRBD2. Germline V CDR1 and CDR2: LGHNA, YNFKEQ. Trimming took 0 bases from V and 7 from J; bases not matched to a gene: 8. The CDR3 spans 17 residues. CDR3 region: CASSQEVLAGGANEQFF. CDR3 in DNA: TGTGCCAGCAGCCAAGAAGTGTTAGCGGGGGGGGCTAATGAGCAGTTCTTC.

The chain links TRBV5-4 to TRBJ2-2; TRBD2 matches at 13 bases. Germline V gene data show CDR1 as SGHNT and CDR2 as YYREEE (reference sequence). The CDR3 sequence is 18 residues long. The trim removed 1 base at V and 5 bases at J, leaving 8 bases unmatched. CDR3 loop: CASSLLVLGLAGTGELFF. CDR3 DNA: TGTGCCAGCAGCTTGTTAGTCCTGGGACTAGCGGGGACCGGGGAGCTGTTTTTT.

J is TRBJ2-7 and V is TRBV30, with a possible D match to TRBD1 (6 bases). The CDR3 totals 12 residues. The V end lost 7 bases, the J end lost 1 base, and 11 bases lay between the germline ends. CDR1 and CDR2 (germline): GTSNPN, SVGIG (reference sequence). The CDR3 protein is CAFSQGSYEQYF. CDR3 in DNA: TGTGCCTTTAGCCAGGGGTCCTACGAGCAGTACTTC.

The J gene is TRBJ2-7, the V gene TRBV11-2; TRBD1 agrees at 7 bases. This CDR3 has 15 residues. Trimming cost V 4 bases and J 3 bases; bases outside gene matches: 9. CDR1 and CDR2 (germline): SGHAT, FQNNGV. CDR3 nucleotides: TGTGCCAGCAGCTCGCATCCGACAGGGCGCTACGAGCAGTACTTC. Encoded protein: CASSSHPTGRYEQYF.

CDR3: CASSQVVGQGRTGELFF. The CDR3 DNA sequence: TGTGCCAGCAGCCAAGTTGTGGGACAGGGCCGCACCGGGGAGCTGTTTTTT. The chain employs TRBV14 and TRBJ2-2; 9 bases line up with TRBD1. This CDR3 contains 17 residues. J was trimmed by 4 bases and V by 1 base; bases with no gene match: 7. Germline CDR1 SGHDN, CDR2 FVKESK.

This clone was counted between two and nine times. This chain links TRBV7-3 with TRBJ2-1; D ambiguous. The V end was cut by 2 bases, the J end by 5 bases, with 7 bases between. The CDR3 is made up of 13 amino acids. Germline V gives CDR1 SGHTA, CDR2 FQGTGA. CDR3 amino acids: CASSLERNNEQFF. The CDR3, as DNA: TGTGCCAGCAGCTTAGAACGGAACAATGAGCAGTTCTTC.

The DNA of the CDR3 is TGTGCCAGTAGTACCTCAGGGGGCGCGGAGACCCAGTACTTC. This gives the protein CASSTSGGAETQYF. The rearrangement links TRBV19 to TRBJ2-5, with TRBD1 matching over 8 bases. This CDR3 is built from 14 residues. Trimming cost V 4 bases and J 5 bases; bases outside gene matches: 6. Germline V gene sequence: CDR1 LNHDA, CDR2 SQIVND (reference sequence).

The gene calls are TRBV29-1 and TRBJ2-1; 12 bases map to TRBD1. With 6 bases clipped from V and 12 bases from J, the junction kept 9 bases outside the gene matches. The germline CDR1 and CDR2 sequences are SQVTM and ANQGSEA. The CDR3 has 13 amino acids. In DNA form, the CDR3 reads TGCAGCGTAGCCGGGACAGGGGGCGATTCGCAGTTCTTC. Protein: CSVAGTGGDSQFF.

This clone has a handful of counts. J is TRBJ1-5 and V is TRBV19, with D maybe TRBD1 (5 bases). V shed 1 base and J shed 2 bases, with 9 bases lying between them. Germline V gene data show CDR1 as LNHDA and CDR2 as SQIVND (reference sequence). The CDR3 totals 15 residues. The CDR3 region has the DNA TGTGCCAGTAGTATAGCCCTGGGGGGCAATCAGCCCCAGCATTTT. Amino acids: CASSIALGGNQPQHF. Full variable domain (outside the CDR3, taken from reference TRBV19 and TRBJ1-5): DGGITQSPKYLFRKEGQNVTLSCEQNLNHDAMYWYRQDPGQGLRLIYYSQIVNDFQKGDIAEGYSVSREKKESFPLTVTSAQKNPTAFYLCASSIALGGNQPQHFGDGTRLSIL.

The chain uses TRBV5-4 and TRBJ2-2; TRBD2 agrees at 8 bases. The CDR3 totals 15 residues. V lost 3 bases and J lost 0; bases outside the gene matches: 1. Germline CDR1 and CDR2: SGHNT and YYREEE (reference sequence). This CDR3 is CASSSGGPNTGELFF. For the CDR3, the DNA is TGTGCCAGCAGCTCGGGGGGGCCGAACACCGGGGAGCTGTTTTTT.

The chain carries TRBV27 and TRBJ1-1; maybe TRBD1 (5 bases). The CDR3 extends over 14 amino acids. V lost 7 bases to trimming and J lost 2 bases, with 14 bases between them. The germline gives CDR1 MNHEY, CDR2 SMNVEV (reference sequence). CDR3 residues: CASNLEGRNTEAFF. CDR3 in DNA: TGTGCCAGCAATTTGGAGGGACGAAACACTGAAGCTTTCTTT.

The chain has TRBV28 and TRBJ2-6; tentatively, D is TRBD2 (5 bases). The CDR3 has 15 residues. CDR1 and CDR2 from the germline V gene are MDHEN and SYDVKM. V lost 4 bases, J lost 3 bases, and 10 bases lay in between. The CDR3 spells CASSSPGNGANVLTF. CDR3 nucleotides: TGTGCCAGCAGTTCCCCCGGGAATGGGGCCAACGTCCTGACTTTC. Filled out from reference TRBV28 and TRBJ2-6, the complete variable domain reads DVKVTQSSRYLVKRTGEKVFLECVQDMDHENMFWYRQDPGLGLRLIYFSYDVKMKEKGDIPEGYSVSREKKERFSLILESASTNQTSMYLCASSSPGNGANVLTFGAGSRLTVL.

The V gene is TRBV7-7, the J gene TRBJ2-7; the match to TRBD1 covers 9 bases. Looked up from germline, CDR1 is SSHAT and CDR2 is FNYEAQ (reference sequence). The junction had 6 bases not matched to a gene; V was cut back by 5 bases and J by 4 bases. The CDR3 sequence is 14 residues long. CDR3 sequence: CASSPGTGIYEQYF. The CDR3, as DNA: TGTGCCAGCAGCCCCGGGACAGGGATATACGAGCAGTACTTC. Based on the CDR3 plus reference TRBV7-7 and TRBJ2-7, the full variable domain is GAGVSQSPRYKVTKRGQDVTLRCDPISSHATLYWYQQALGQGPEFLTYFNYEAQPDKSGLPSDRFSAERPEGSISTLTIQRTEQRDSAMYRCASSPGTGIYEQYFGPGTRLTVT.

The chain couples TRBV18 to TRBJ1-1; no clear D gene. V lost 2 bases to trimming and J lost 0 bases, with 7 bases between them. Germline V lookup: CDR1 KGHSH, CDR2 LQKENI. This CDR3 region has 14 residues. The CDR3 protein is CASSPFVLNTEAFF. The CDR3 DNA sequence: TGTGCCAGCTCACCATTCGTCCTGAACACTGAAGCTTTCTTT.

This clone was recorded once. This chain links TRBV28 with TRBJ2-1; TRBD1 aligns across 7 bases. This CDR3 has 14 residues. CDR1 is MDHEN and CDR2 is SYDVKM in the germline V gene. Germline trimming cut 5 bases from V and 4 bases from J; bases unmatched to any gene: 5. CDR3 in amino acids: CASSPTGRYNEQFF. CDR3 in DNA: TGTGCCAGCAGTCCGACAGGGAGATACAATGAGCAGTTCTTC.

The J gene is TRBJ1-1, the V gene TRBV5-4; no firm D call. Per the germline V gene, CDR1 is SGHNT and CDR2 is YYREEE (reference sequence). V dropped 0 bases and J dropped 4 bases, with 10 bases sitting between them. The CDR3 is 14 amino acids. Here the CDR3 reads CASSLDAGSTEAFF. CDR3 in DNA: TGTGCCAGCAGCTTGGATGCGGGGAGCACTGAAGCTTTCTTT.

The chain joins TRBV15 to TRBJ2-3; 13 bases agree with TRBD2. Germline assignment: CDR1 LNHNV and CDR2 YYDKDF (reference sequence). V lost 5 bases to trimming and J lost 3 bases; unmatched junction nucleotides: 5. CDR3 length equals 16 residues. The CDR3: CATSGRTSGGTDTQYF. Written as DNA, the CDR3 is TGTGCCACCAGCGGAAGGACTAGCGGGGGAACAGATACGCAGTATTTT.

V usage is TRBV2 and J usage is TRBJ1-2; unclear D gene. This CDR3 has 16 residues. CDR1 is SNHLY, CDR2 FYNNEI, per germline. V was trimmed by 2 bases and J by 4 bases, leaving 17 bases between them. CDR3 sequence (DNA): TGTGCCAGCAGTGAACGGGCCATCCTAAACGGCTATGGCTACACCTTC. Translation: CASSERAILNGYGYTF.

The chain joins TRBV5-8 to TRBJ2-4; no definite D call. CDR1 is SGHTS and CDR2 is YDEGEE in the germline V gene. CDR3 length equals 13 residues. Between the trimmed V and J ends, which lost 0 bases and 0 bases, there was a span of 1 base. The CDR3 protein is CASSLGAKNIQYF. In DNA, the CDR3 is TGTGCCAGCAGCTTGGGAGCCAAAAACATTCAGTACTTC.

This chain uses TRBV7-2 with TRBJ2-4; possible D gene TRBD1, 5 bases. CDR1 is SGHTA, CDR2 FQGNSA, per germline. The germline V and J ends were trimmed by 0 bases and 6 bases, with 9 bases remaining between them. The CDR3 has 14 residues. The CDR3 DNA is TGTGCCAGCAGCTTAGCAGGGCAGGGAAACATTCAGTACTTC. It translates to CASSLAGQGNIQYF.

This clone was picked up a small number of times. The chain is built from TRBV5-1 and TRBJ2-5; possibly TRBD1 for D (6 bases). CDR3 size: 14 residues. Per the germline V gene, CDR1 is SGHRS and CDR2 is YFSETQ. V lost 0 bases and J lost 4, with 10 bases in between. The CDR3 nucleotides are TGCGCCAGCAGCTTGGTGGCAGGGGCAGAGACCCAGTACTTC. The encoded protein is CASSLVAGAETQYF.